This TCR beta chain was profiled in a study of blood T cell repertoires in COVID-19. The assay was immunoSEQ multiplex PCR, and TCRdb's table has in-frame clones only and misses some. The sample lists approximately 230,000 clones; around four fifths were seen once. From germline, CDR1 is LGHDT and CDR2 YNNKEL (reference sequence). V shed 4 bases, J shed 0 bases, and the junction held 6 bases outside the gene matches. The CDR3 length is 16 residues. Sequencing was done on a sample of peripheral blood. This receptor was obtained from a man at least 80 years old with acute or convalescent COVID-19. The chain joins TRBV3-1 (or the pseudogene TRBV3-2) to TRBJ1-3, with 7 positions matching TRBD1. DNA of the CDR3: TGTGCCAGCAGCCTGCCAGGGGGGAACTCTGGAAACACCATATATTTT. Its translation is CASSLPGGNSGNTIYF.